This TCR beta chain was found in a study of T cell changes during pregnancy in multiple sclerosis. Trimming removed 1 base from V and 4 bases from J, with 16 bases in between. Germline assignment: CDR1 LNHDA and CDR2 SQIVND (reference sequence). The CDR3 spans 16 residues. This table comes from immunoSEQ multiplex PCR, and its TCRdb copy is limited to in-frame clones, with some not included. Of tens of thousands of clones listed, around 90% are singletons. This clone was seen just once. The source of this sequence is a female donor with multiple sclerosis, enrolled in a pregnancy study. The source material was peripheral blood, sampled before pregnancy. V usage is TRBV19 and J usage is TRBJ1-1; D is ambiguous. For the CDR3, the DNA is TGTGCCAGTAGTATAGGTAGGAGGGAGTTTGGCACTGAAGCTTTCTTT. Protein sequence: CASSIGRREFGTEAFF.